These 15 T cell receptor beta chains share one sample of origin, sequenced in a study of cytomegalovirus exposure and HLA in healthy donors. PCR amplification relied on 60 Vbeta primers (plus 13 Jbeta primers). Only in-frame clones appear in the TCRdb table, and some are missing; sequencing was by immunoSEQ multiplex PCR. This table holds some 130,000 clones, approximately 70% found once. Sequenced input: PBMCs. These receptors all stem from a woman aged 55-75 years in good health and CMV-seropositive.

The chain links TRBV7-9 to TRBJ2-1, with 7 bases aligning to TRBD1. Germline CDR1 is SEHNR and CDR2 is FQNEAQ (reference sequence). This CDR3 region has 15 residues. J gave up 8 bases and V 5 bases, and 12 bases lay outside the gene matches. The CDR3 DNA sequence: TGTGCCAGCAGCGCCCGAAAGACAGGGCAGGATGAGCAGTTCTTC. Its protein product is CASSARKTGQDEQFF.

This chain joins TRBV5-1 and TRBJ1-1; perhaps TRBD1 as D (5 bases). The ends were cut back, 3 bases at V and 2 bases at J, with 8 bases in the middle. Germline V gene lookup returns CDR1 SGHRS and CDR2 YFSETQ. This CDR3 is 13 amino acids long. The CDR3 here is CASSSQGNTEAFF. The CDR3 nucleotides read TGCGCCAGCAGCTCGCAGGGAAACACTGAAGCTTTCTTT. The full variable domain, with the rest looked up from reference TRBV5-1 and TRBJ1-1, is KAGVTQTPRYLIKTRGQQVTLSCSPISGHRSVSWYQQTPGQGLQFLFEYFSETQRNKGNFPGRFSGRQFSNSRSEMNVSTLELGDSALYLCASSSQGNTEAFFGQGTRLTVV.

The V and J genes are TRBV30 and TRBJ1-4; 11 bases map to TRBD1. This CDR3 has 15 residues. Losses at the gene ends were 0 bases for V and 10 bases for J; bases not matched to a gene: 7. Germline V gene sequence: CDR1 GTSNPN, CDR2 SVGIG (reference sequence). The DNA of the CDR3 is TGTGCCTGGAGTGTGGGTGGGACAGGGGGGGGAAAACTGTTTTTT. Translating gives CAWSVGGTGGGKLFF.

The rearrangement joins TRBV5-1 to TRBJ2-7, with TRBD2 identical over 7 bases. CDR1 and CDR2 (germline): SGHRS, YFSETQ. The CDR3 is 14 residues long. The trim removed 0 bases at V and 3 bases at J, leaving 3 bases unmatched. The CDR3 DNA is TGCGCCAGCAGCTTGGATCTAGCGGTCTACGAGCAGTACTTC. Residues: CASSLDLAVYEQYF.

The V gene is TRBV15, the J gene TRBJ2-7; a possible D gene is TRBD1 (6 bases). The CDR3 has 18 amino acids. The V gene's germline CDR1 is LNHNV and CDR2 YYDKDF (reference sequence). V lost 0 bases, J lost 3 bases, and 21 bases lay in between. The chain's CDR3 is CATSRDWRTQGGYYEQYF. CDR3 DNA sequence: TGTGCCACCAGCAGAGATTGGCGGACACAGGGCGGGTACTACGAGCAGTACTTC.

The chain employs TRBV27 and TRBJ2-7; TRBD2 aligns across 11 bases. V was clipped by 5 bases and J by 2 bases; unmatched bases: 5. Germline loops: CDR1 MNHEY, CDR2 SMNVEV (reference sequence). The CDR3 runs to 15 residues. CDR3 in amino acids: CASSMGLAETYEQYF. For the CDR3, the DNA is TGTGCCAGCAGTATGGGACTAGCGGAAACCTACGAGCAGTACTTC.

The CDR3 loop reads CSAHSGNTIYF. CDR3 in DNA: TGCAGTGCCCACTCTGGAAACACCATATATTTT. The chain employs TRBV20-1 and TRBJ1-3; no clear D gene. This CDR3 contains 11 residues. V was cut by 6 bases and J by 0 bases, with 3 bases left in between. The germline gives CDR1 DFQATT, CDR2 SNEGSKA (reference sequence).

The gene calls are TRBV10-2 and TRBJ1-3; TRBD1 is a possible D gene (6 bases). V was cut by 6 bases and J by 8 bases, with 17 bases left in between. This CDR3 spans 14 amino acids. Germline CDR1 WSHSY, CDR2 SAAADI. CDR3 coding DNA: TGCGCCAGCAGAGCCGGGACACTCGGAGACACCATATATTTT. Protein: CASRAGTLGDTIYF.

The chain employs TRBV7-9 and TRBJ2-7, with 10 bases identical to TRBD2. The ends lost 5 bases at V and 6 bases at J; junction bases unmatched: 10. CDR3 length: 15 amino acids. Per germline, CDR1 SEHNR and CDR2 FQNEAQ (reference sequence). The CDR3 nucleotides are TGTGCCAGCAGCCGGACTAGCGGCCCTTCAGTCGAGCAGTACTTC. Translating gives CASSRTSGPSVEQYF.

The chain couples TRBV6-5 to TRBJ2-7, with 7 bases lining up with TRBD2. This CDR3 comprises 14 residues. V gave up 6 bases and J gave up 3 bases; unmatched junction bases: 8. Germline CDR1 is MNHEY and CDR2 is SVGAGI. The DNA for the CDR3 is TGTGCCAGCAGGAGAGCGGGAAGGGTCTACGAGCAGTACTTC. This sequence encodes CASRRAGRVYEQYF.

The chain has TRBV28 and TRBJ1-5, with D hard to call. Trimming cost V 6 bases and J 0 bases, with 9 bases left between them. The CDR3 is made up of 14 amino acids. Looked up from germline, CDR1 is MDHEN and CDR2 is SYDVKM. The CDR3 DNA is TGTGCCAGCAGCCTCCCCCTTAGCAATCAGCCCCAGCATTTT. Translated, it gives CASSLPLSNQPQHF.

The chain is built from TRBV29-1 and TRBJ2-2; TRBD2 matches 7 bases. The CDR3 is made up of 15 amino acids. Trimming cost V 7 bases and J 3 bases; bases outside gene matches: 11. Per germline, CDR1 SQVTM and CDR2 ANQGSEA. For the CDR3, the DNA is TGCAGCGGGAGAACAGGCGGGAGCCACACCGGGGAGCTGTTTTTT. As protein: CSGRTGGSHTGELFF.

The chain employs TRBV6-1 and TRBJ1-1; D ambiguous. From germline, CDR1 is MNHNS and CDR2 SASEGT. V was cut by 6 bases and J by 0 bases, with 11 bases left in between. The CDR3 is made up of 14 amino acids. The CDR3 sequence is CASSPEVLNTEAFF. DNA for the CDR3: TGTGCCAGCAGCCCCGAGGTCTTGAACACTGAAGCTTTCTTT.

This rearrangement joins TRBV6-1 to TRBJ2-7; 8 bases agree with TRBD2. J gave up 2 bases and V 9 bases, and 9 bases lay outside the gene matches. The CDR3 spans 14 residues. Germline-derived CDR1 and CDR2 are MNHNS and SASEGT. This CDR3 is CARLYYSGTYEQYF. CDR3 nucleotides: TGTGCCAGACTATACTATAGCGGGACCTACGAGCAGTACTTC.

The chain carries TRBV7-9 and TRBJ1-1; D not resolved. V shed 8 bases and J shed 0 bases, with 16 bases lying between them. Looked up from germline, CDR1 is SEHNR and CDR2 is FQNEAQ (reference sequence). The CDR3 totals 15 residues. The CDR3 DNA is TGTGCCAGCTTAGCTAGATCCAACTTGAACACTGAAGCTTTCTTT. It encodes CASLARSNLNTEAFF.